These 3 T cell receptor beta chains originate from one sample sequenced in a study of identical twins. MiXCR, applied by TCRdb to the 5' RACE reads, yields one record per CDR3 protein. In the table there are about 240,000 distinct CDR3 sequences, roughly a tenth of which are singletons. The material sequenced was memory T cells sorted from blood. All receptors derive from a man aged 50-59 years in good health.

This chain connects TRBV15 to TRBJ1-1, with 7 nucleotides matching TRBD1. Germline V gene data show CDR1 as LNHNV and CDR2 as YYDKDF (reference sequence). The CDR3 length is 12 residues. Germline trimming cut 0 bases from V and 12 bases from J; bases unmatched to any gene: 4. The CDR3 region is CATSREKGATFF. CDR3 bases: TGTGCCACCAGCAGAGAAAAGGGGGCGACTTTCTTT.

This clonotype was seen repeatedly, ten times or more. The chain is built from TRBV20-1 and TRBJ1-1; D is uncertain. Germline CDR1 DFQATT, CDR2 SNEGSKA (reference sequence). V lost 1 base and J 1 base, leaving 10 bases between the germline ends. CDR3 size: 14 residues. CDR3 nucleotide sequence: TGCAGTGCTAGAGGCCCGCGGCGGAACACTGAAGCTTTCTTT. It codes for CSARGPRRNTEAFF.

This clonotype was counted at least ten times. V and J are TRBV4-2 and TRBJ1-1; maybe TRBD1 (5 bases). CDR1 is LGHNA, CDR2 YNFKEQ, per germline. Trimming cost V 0 bases and J 3 bases, with 11 bases left between them. The CDR3 consists of 15 residues. The CDR3 nucleotides are TGTGCCAGCAGCCAAGATGACAGTCGCCACACTGAAGCTTTCTTT. Protein: CASSQDDSRHTEAFF.